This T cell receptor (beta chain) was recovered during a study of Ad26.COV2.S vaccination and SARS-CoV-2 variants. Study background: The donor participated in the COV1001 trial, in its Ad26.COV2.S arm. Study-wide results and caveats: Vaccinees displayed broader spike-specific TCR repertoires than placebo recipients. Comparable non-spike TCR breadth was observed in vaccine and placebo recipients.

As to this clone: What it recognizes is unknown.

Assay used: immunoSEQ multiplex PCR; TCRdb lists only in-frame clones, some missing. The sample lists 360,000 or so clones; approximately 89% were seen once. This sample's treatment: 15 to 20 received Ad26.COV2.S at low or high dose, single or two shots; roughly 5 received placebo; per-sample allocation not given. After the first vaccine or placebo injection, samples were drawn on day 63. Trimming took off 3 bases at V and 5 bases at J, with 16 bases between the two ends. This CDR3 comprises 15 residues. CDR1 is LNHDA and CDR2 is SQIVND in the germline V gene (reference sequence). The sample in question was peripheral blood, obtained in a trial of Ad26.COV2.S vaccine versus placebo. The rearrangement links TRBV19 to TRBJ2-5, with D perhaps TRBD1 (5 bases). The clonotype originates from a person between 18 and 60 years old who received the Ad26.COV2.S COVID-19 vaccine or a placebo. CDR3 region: CASSMTAAWGETQYF. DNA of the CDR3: TGTGCCAGTAGTATGACGGCAGCCTGGGGCGAGACCCAGTACTTC.